The rows below give T cell receptor beta chains drawn from one sample of a study of blood T cell repertoires in COVID-19. Profiled with immunoSEQ multiplex PCR; TCRdb holds only in-frame clones, not every one. Of some 150,000 clones listed, roughly 89% are singletons. Sequencing was carried out using peripheral blood. The receptors were sampled from a woman aged 55-70 years who had recovered from COVID-19. CDR3s include the opening cysteine and the closing phenylalanine or tryptophan. Each record gives: V gene, D gene, clone size, J gene, CDR3 protein, CDR3 DNA. A D gene is named only where the DNA matches it firmly. Clone size appears in some rows only: once, few, many, or a class for an expanded clone.

>TRBV27|-|-|TRBJ2-4
CASSGKNIQYF
TGTGCCAGCAGCGGTAAAAACATTCAGTACTTC
>TRBV7-9|-|-|TRBJ2-3
CASSLGADTQYF
TGTGCCAGCAGCTTAGGCGCAGATACGCAGTATTTT
>TRBV28|-|-|TRBJ1-2
CASSYTDYGYTF
TGTGCCAGCAGTTACACAGACTATGGCTACACCTTC
>TRBV19|TRBD1|-|TRBJ2-7
CASSKGQVVGEQYF
TGTGCCAGTAGTAAGGGACAGGTCGTTGGCGAGCAGTACTTC
>TRBV7-2|TRBD2|-|TRBJ2-1
CASSPTSGTSGGAGKFF
TGTGCCAGCAGCCCAACCTCCGGGACTAGCGGGGGGGCAGGGAAGTTCTTC
>TRBV19|TRBD1|-|TRBJ1-1
CASRGGQGRTEAFF
TGTGCCAGTAGGGGCGGACAGGGGCGGACTGAAGCTTTCTTT
>TRBV27|-|-|TRBJ1-6
CASSVVRDSPLHF
TGTGCCAGCAGTGTGGTACGGGATTCACCCCTCCACTTT
>TRBV9|TRBD2|-|TRBJ2-1
CASSVEGAGGLEQFF
TGTGCCAGCAGCGTAGAAGGAGCGGGGGGGCTTGAGCAGTTCTTC
>TRBV3-1/TRBV3-2|TRBD1|-|TRBJ2-7
CASSQDGLGTGLGEQYF
TGTGCCAGCAGCCAAGATGGGCTAGGGACAGGGCTCGGCGAGCAGTACTTC
>TRBV28|TRBD1|once|TRBJ1-2
CASSFWLHRGRSPDYVGYTF
TGTGCCAGCAGTTTTTGGTTGCACAGGGGACGTTCACCTGACTATGTAGGCTACACCTTC
>TRBV28|TRBD1|-|TRBJ1-1
CASSLDRAAFF
TGTGCCAGCAGTTTGGACAGGGCGGCTTTCTTT
>TRBV28|-|-|TRBJ2-7
CASSTGPWEYF
TGTGCCAGCAGTACAGGTCCCTGGGAGTACTTC
>TRBV5-6|-|-|TRBJ1-5
CASSLAGRGDQPQHF
TGTGCCAGCAGCTTGGCCGGTCGGGGGGATCAGCCCCAGCATTTT
>TRBV9|TRBD2|-|TRBJ2-3
CASSVAGGHTDTQYF
TGTGCCAGCAGCGTAGCGGGGGGGCATACAGATACGCAGTATTTT
>TRBV27|-|-|TRBJ2-7
CASSLAREVLYEQYF
TGTGCCAGCAGTTTAGCCAGGGAAGTACTCTACGAGCAGTACTTC
>TRBV27|-|-|TRBJ2-1
CASSLDWRLPYNEQFF
TGTGCCAGCAGTCTGGACTGGAGGCTACCTTACAATGAGCAGTTCTTC
>TRBV6-6|TRBD1|-|TRBJ1-5
CASWTGDQPQHF
TGTGCCAGTTGGACAGGGGATCAGCCCCAGCATTTT
>TRBV10-3|TRBD1|once|TRBJ2-7
CAVDRGGEQYF
TGTGCCGTCGACAGGGGGGGCGAGCAGTACTTC
>TRBV5-8|TRBD1|once|TRBJ2-7
CASSSGQGVHEQYF
TGTGCCAGCAGCTCCGGACAGGGGGTACACGAGCAGTACTTC
>TRBV5-1|TRBD2|-|TRBJ2-3
CASSLATSPDTQYF
TGCGCCAGCAGCTTGGCGACTAGCCCAGATACGCAGTATTTT
>TRBV5-1|-|-|TRBJ1-1
CASSLQGFPEAFF
TGCGCCAGCAGCTTGCAGGGGTTCCCTGAAGCTTTCTTT
>TRBV5-8|-|-|TRBJ2-4
CASSRGIAKNIQYF
TGTGCCAGCAGCCGAGGGATAGCCAAAAACATTCAGTACTTC
>TRBV21-1|-|-|TRBJ2-2
CASSADRGRDTGELFF
TGTGCCAGCAGCGCCGACAGGGGGCGCGACACCGGGGAGCTGTTTTTT
>TRBV28|-|-|TRBJ1-6
CASSFGGVGDPLHF
TGTGCCAGCAGTTTCGGCGGGGTGGGGGATCCCCTCCACTTT
>TRBV15|-|-|TRBJ2-1
CATSRGLGNEQFF
TGTGCCACCAGCAGGGGGCTGGGCAATGAGCAGTTCTTC
>TRBV9|-|-|TRBJ2-3
CASSVGLSTDTQYF
TGTGCCAGCAGCGTAGGACTCAGCACAGATACGCAGTATTTT
>TRBV29-1|TRBD1|once|TRBJ1-2
CSVDRGQGSANYGYTF
TGCAGCGTTGACCGGGGACAGGGGTCAGCTAATTATGGCTACACCTTC
>TRBV10-3|TRBD1|-|TRBJ2-7
CAISNPGQGTYEQYF
TGTGCCATCAGTAATCCGGGACAGGGGACCTACGAGCAGTACTTC
>TRBV6-4|-|-|TRBJ1-1
CATPWGRANTEAFF
TGTGCCACCCCGTGGGGGAGGGCGAACACTGAAGCTTTCTTT
>TRBV5-5|-|-|TRBJ1-2
CASSLGQRFGRTF
TGTGCCAGCAGCTTAGGGCAGCGCTTTGGGAGAACCTTC
>TRBV21-1|-|-|TRBJ2-2
CATWHRTCIGELFF
TGTGCCACGTGGCACAGGACATGTATCGGGGAGCTGTTTTTT
>TRBV13|TRBD1|-|TRBJ1-6
CASSLRDRASPLHF
TGTGCCAGCAGCTTACGGGACAGGGCTTCACCCCTCCACTTT
>TRBV6-6|-|-|TRBJ2-1
CASSDRGYNEQFF
TGTGCCAGCAGTGACAGAGGCTACAATGAGCAGTTCTTC
>TRBV9|-|-|TRBJ2-3
CASSVGLGGGKDTQYF
TGTGCCAGCAGCGTAGGGTTGGGCGGGGGCAAAGATACGCAGTATTTT
>TRBV24-1|-|-|TRBJ1-4
CATSDGTDFATNEKLFF
TGTGCCACCAGTGATGGTACGGACTTTGCAACTAATGAAAAACTGTTTTTT
>TRBV6-1|TRBD1|-|TRBJ1-5
CASSEWGTGVQPQHF
TGTGCCAGCAGTGAATGGGGGACAGGGGTCCAGCCCCAGCATTTT
>TRBV7-9|-|-|TRBJ1-1
CASSRQLNTEAFF
TGTGCCAGCAGTCGACAGTTGAACACTGAAGCTTTCTTT
>TRBV28|-|-|TRBJ2-7
CASSSSLVTPYEQYF
TGTGCCAGCAGCTCCTCACTCGTTACCCCCTACGAGCAGTACTTC
>TRBV7-9|TRBD1|-|TRBJ1-4
CASSLYTGGREKLFF
TGTGCCAGCAGCTTATATACAGGGGGACGGGAAAAACTGTTTTTT
>TRBV3-1/TRBV3-2|-|-|TRBJ1-1
CASSQGGSGTEAFF
TGTGCCAGCAGCCAAGGGGGGTCGGGGACAGAAGCTTTCTTT
>TRBV24-1|-|-|TRBJ2-2
CATSKWGGSNTGELFF
TGTGCCACCAGTAAATGGGGGGGCTCGAACACCGGGGAGCTGTTTTTT